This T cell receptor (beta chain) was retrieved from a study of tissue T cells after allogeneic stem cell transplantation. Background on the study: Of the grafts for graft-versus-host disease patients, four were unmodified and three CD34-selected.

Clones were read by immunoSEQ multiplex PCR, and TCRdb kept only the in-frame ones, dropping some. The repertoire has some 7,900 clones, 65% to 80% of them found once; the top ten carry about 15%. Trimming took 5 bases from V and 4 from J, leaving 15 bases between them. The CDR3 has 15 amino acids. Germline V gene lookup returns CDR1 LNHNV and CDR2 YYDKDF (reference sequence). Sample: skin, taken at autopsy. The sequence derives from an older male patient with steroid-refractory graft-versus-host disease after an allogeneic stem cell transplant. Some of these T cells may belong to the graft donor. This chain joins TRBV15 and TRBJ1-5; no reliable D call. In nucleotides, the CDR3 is TGTGCCACCAGCCCTGGACCGCCTGGGAATCAGCCCCAGCATTTT. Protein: CATSPGPPGNQPQHF.